These T cell receptor beta chains were read from a single sample in a study of cytomegalovirus exposure and HLA in healthy donors. TCRdb keeps only in-frame clones here, not all; method: immunoSEQ multiplex PCR. Here the sample spans more than 70,000 clones, 76% being singletons. Sequencing was performed on PBMCs. These TCRs come from a man aged 40-55 years in good health and CMV-seronegative. Both conserved end residues are trimmed from each CDR3.

j_call v_call cdr3_aa
TRBJ1-1 TRBV10-3 AISPGGNTEAF
TRBJ1-6 TRBV6-5 ASSRVQGNSPLH
TRBJ1-1 TRBV7-8 ASSLDSPLSGTEAF
TRBJ1-1 TRBV27 ASSSQTGSEAF
TRBJ2-5 TRBV7-9 ASGEEETQY
TRBJ1-1 TRBV9 ASSPLDLNTEAF
TRBJ2-7 TRBV4-1 ASSQLSGSSYEQY
TRBJ1-6 TRBV5-4 ASSLTVGSPLH
TRBJ1-5 TRBV7-9 ASTQMGATGTGQPQH
TRBJ2-7 TRBV7-9 ASSLEGGRGTPYEQY
TRBJ1-3 TRBV6-1 ASSGTGGKNTIY
TRBJ2-7 TRBV2 ASKGWIVDRLTYEQY
TRBJ1-1 TRBV27 ASSPWDRADYTEAF
TRBJ2-3 TRBV9 ASSPPPGTPQY
TRBJ2-7 TRBV27 ASSPSGTSGVPYSYEQY
TRBJ1-1 TRBV10-3 AISLGQQNTEAF
TRBJ2-1 TRBV30 AWSRDYNEQF
TRBJ1-2 TRBV28 ASSSYFGQGSNYGYT
TRBJ2-3 TRBV5-3 ARSGWSSTDTQY
TRBJ2-5 TRBV5-4 ASSPRLAGGRETQY
TRBJ1-2 TRBV5-6 ASSPRGVGYGYT
TRBJ1-1 TRBV6-5 ASRRDSTNTEAF
TRBJ1-1 TRBV27 ASRIRGITEAF
TRBJ1-1 TRBV5-4 ASSPGQENEAF
TRBJ2-3 TRBV5-1 ASSLVRGTDTQY
TRBJ2-5 TRBV19 ASSWGLAGRNQETQY
TRBJ2-1 TRBV9 ASSLGLAGGGEQF
TRBJ2-1 TRBV2 ASSKRGTYNEQF
TRBJ2-3 TRBV27 ASSSHSGSTDTQY
TRBJ2-5 TRBV9 ASSVGAQETQY
TRBJ1-3 TRBV6-5 ASSYRTGLNTIY
- TRBV9 ASSSRTSAVRNEQF
TRBJ2-2 TRBV6-5 ASSYSGATGELF
TRBJ2-3 TRBV7-2 ASSLSGGRITDTQY
TRBJ2-7 TRBV4-2 ASSQDLGKGADEQY
TRBJ1-2 TRBV5-4 ASSLGGPGQHNYGYT
TRBJ1-2 TRBV28 ASREDRGRYGYT
TRBJ2-3 TRBV2 ASRTDRVGTDTQY
TRBJ2-7 TRBV12-2 ASRLGHDRGRNEQY
TRBJ1-2 TRBV4-1 ASSQVARRVRQINYGYT
TRBJ1-2 TRBV7-8 ASSPRDRRQTNGYT
TRBJ2-2 TRBV4-2 ASSHEASGSGELF
TRBJ1-1 TRBV5-1 ASTGTGGEAF
TRBJ2-7 TRBV5-1 ASSYDRGENEQY
TRBJ2-3 TRBV27 ASSFSGGAEDTQY
TRBJ1-4 TRBV5-4 ASSYSTAEKLF
TRBJ1-1 TRBV5-4 ASSLEQGVSTEAF
TRBJ1-2 TRBV4-3 ASSQESPGTGAYGYT
TRBJ2-5 TRBV5-5 ASSRPGQGFLETQY
TRBJ1-1 TRBV6-5 ASSYMGHPNTEAF
TRBJ2-3 TRBV11-2 ASRPGLAGGLSTDTQY
TRBJ1-2 TRBV18 ASSPGNRDYGYT
TRBJ1-1 TRBV18 ASSPARGNTEAF
TRBJ1-1 TRBV5-1 ASSFGRQDMNTEAF
TRBJ1-1 TRBV6-5 ASSSSISYSEAF
TRBJ1-2 TRBV7-9 ASSPGWGYT
TRBJ2-4 TRBV5-8 ASSLVKTLAKNIQY